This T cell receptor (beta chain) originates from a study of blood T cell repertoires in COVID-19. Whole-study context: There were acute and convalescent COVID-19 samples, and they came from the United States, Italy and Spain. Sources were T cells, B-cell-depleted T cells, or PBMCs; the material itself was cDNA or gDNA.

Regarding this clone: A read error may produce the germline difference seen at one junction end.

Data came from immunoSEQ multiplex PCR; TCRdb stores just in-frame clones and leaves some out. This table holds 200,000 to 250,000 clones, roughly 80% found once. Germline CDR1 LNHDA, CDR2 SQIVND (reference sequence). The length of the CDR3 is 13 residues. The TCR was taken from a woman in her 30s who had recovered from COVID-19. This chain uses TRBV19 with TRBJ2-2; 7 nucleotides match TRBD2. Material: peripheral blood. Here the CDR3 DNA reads TGCGTGGCGGGAGCTATGGGCACCGGGGAGCTGTTTTTT. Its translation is CVAGAMGTGELFF.